This is a list of T cell receptor beta chains from one sample in a study of radiation and T cells in renal cell carcinoma. Only in-frame clones appear in the TCRdb table, and some are missing; sequencing was by immunoSEQ multiplex PCR. This table holds some 80,000 clones, 75% to 90% found once. Sequencing was performed on blood, taken from a patient whose treatment included radiotherapy and nephrectomy. These receptors all come from a woman aged 55-70 years with renal cell carcinoma. Both conserved end residues are part of each CDR3. The order of the fields is J gene, V gene, D gene, CDR3 length, CDR3 protein. A D gene is named only where the DNA matches it firmly.

j_call: TRBJ2-2; v_call: TRBV4-2; d_call: -; cdr3_length: 12; cdr3_aa: CASSQVGGWVFF
j_call: TRBJ2-3; v_call: TRBV5-6; d_call: TRBD1; cdr3_length: 14; cdr3_aa: CASSRGQGADTQYF
j_call: TRBJ2-3; v_call: TRBV7-2; d_call: -; cdr3_length: 13; cdr3_aa: CASSPLVRDTQYF
j_call: TRBJ1-5; v_call: TRBV7-8; d_call: TRBD1; cdr3_length: 17; cdr3_aa: CASSLGLTGMSNQPQHF
j_call: TRBJ2-7; v_call: TRBV5-1; d_call: TRBD2; cdr3_length: 15; cdr3_aa: CASSWVAGSSYEQYF
j_call: TRBJ2-2; v_call: TRBV4-1; d_call: -; cdr3_length: 19; cdr3_aa: CASSLPRGQGIKNTGELFF
j_call: TRBJ1-6; v_call: TRBV5-6; d_call: -; cdr3_length: 13; cdr3_aa: CASSLGQGSPLHF
j_call: TRBJ2-5; v_call: TRBV9; d_call: -; cdr3_length: 15; cdr3_aa: CASSPIPGLGETQYF
j_call: TRBJ2-5; v_call: TRBV6-5; d_call: -; cdr3_length: 12; cdr3_aa: CASSQGRETQYF
j_call: TRBJ1-2; v_call: TRBV11-3; d_call: -; cdr3_length: 12; cdr3_aa: CASSLQGPGYTF
j_call: TRBJ2-5; v_call: TRBV2; d_call: -; cdr3_length: 15; cdr3_aa: CASSPIGSPEETQYF
j_call: TRBJ1-2; v_call: TRBV18; d_call: -; cdr3_length: 13; cdr3_aa: CASSPQVNYGYTF
j_call: TRBJ1-2; v_call: TRBV29-1; d_call: -; cdr3_length: 16; cdr3_aa: CSVEDRLQGKDYGYTF
j_call: TRBJ2-3; v_call: TRBV28; d_call: -; cdr3_length: 12; cdr3_aa: CASSPPWDTQYF
j_call: TRBJ1-1; v_call: TRBV19; d_call: -; cdr3_length: 12; cdr3_aa: CASSERATEAFF
j_call: TRBJ1-1; v_call: TRBV5-1; d_call: -; cdr3_length: 13; cdr3_aa: CASSLTGPTEAFF
j_call: TRBJ2-2; v_call: TRBV28; d_call: TRBD1; cdr3_length: 15; cdr3_aa: CASSFGDRFTGELFF
j_call: TRBJ1-5; v_call: TRBV5-8; d_call: -; cdr3_length: 14; cdr3_aa: CASSPGGSNQPQHF
j_call: TRBJ1-3; v_call: TRBV27; d_call: -; cdr3_length: 16; cdr3_aa: CASSRWGGNSGNTIYF
j_call: TRBJ2-7; v_call: TRBV11-2; d_call: -; cdr3_length: 14; cdr3_aa: CASSQTGKTYEQYF
j_call: TRBJ2-1; v_call: TRBV4-1; d_call: -; cdr3_length: 16; cdr3_aa: CASSQEGAGDYNEQFF
j_call: TRBJ1-1; v_call: TRBV7-3; d_call: -; cdr3_length: 13; cdr3_aa: CASSSGPTTEAFF
j_call: TRBJ1-3; v_call: TRBV6-6; d_call: TRBD1; cdr3_length: 16; cdr3_aa: CASSHPDRGAGNTIYF
j_call: TRBJ2-7; v_call: TRBV29-1; d_call: -; cdr3_length: 12; cdr3_aa: CSVAGGPYEQYF
j_call: TRBJ1-2; v_call: TRBV15; d_call: TRBD1; cdr3_length: 13; cdr3_aa: CATSSGQGEGYTF
j_call: TRBJ2-2; v_call: TRBV5-4; d_call: TRBD1; cdr3_length: 14; cdr3_aa: CASSIQGATGELFF
j_call: TRBJ2-1; v_call: TRBV5-1; d_call: TRBD2; cdr3_length: 13; cdr3_aa: CASSRGGNNEQFF
j_call: TRBJ1-4; v_call: TRBV21-1; d_call: -; cdr3_length: 11; cdr3_aa: CASSNNEKLFF
j_call: TRBJ1-6; v_call: TRBV4-1; d_call: -; cdr3_length: 14; cdr3_aa: CASSQVGQNSPLHF
j_call: TRBJ1-1; v_call: TRBV9; d_call: -; cdr3_length: 14; cdr3_aa: CASSVKGMNTEAFF
j_call: TRBJ1-4; v_call: TRBV6-1; d_call: -; cdr3_length: 16; cdr3_aa: CASSEAGTATWEKLFF
j_call: TRBJ1-4; v_call: TRBV2; d_call: -; cdr3_length: 13; cdr3_aa: CASSELTREKLFF
j_call: TRBJ2-6; v_call: TRBV6-1; d_call: TRBD2; cdr3_length: 17; cdr3_aa: CASSDLGGRSGANVLTF
j_call: TRBJ1-1; v_call: TRBV7-9; d_call: -; cdr3_length: 14; cdr3_aa: CASSPSWEESEAFF
j_call: TRBJ2-3; v_call: TRBV19; d_call: -; cdr3_length: 15; cdr3_aa: CASSRRDLKGDTQYF
j_call: TRBJ2-7; v_call: TRBV15; d_call: -; cdr3_length: 12; cdr3_aa: CATSRKGYEQHF
j_call: TRBJ1-1; v_call: TRBV4-3; d_call: -; cdr3_length: 13; cdr3_aa: CASSQDRGGEAFF
j_call: TRBJ1-1; v_call: TRBV6-6; d_call: -; cdr3_length: 15; cdr3_aa: CASSSPGRVRTEAFF
j_call: TRBJ1-1; v_call: TRBV5-1; d_call: -; cdr3_length: 14; cdr3_aa: CASSLLGVDTEAFF
j_call: TRBJ2-2; v_call: TRBV19; d_call: TRBD1; cdr3_length: 15; cdr3_aa: CASSRQGLGTGELFF
j_call: TRBJ2-7; v_call: TRBV10-3; d_call: TRBD2; cdr3_length: 17; cdr3_aa: CAISEEVAGHPLGEQYF
j_call: TRBJ1-5; v_call: TRBV5-8; d_call: TRBD1; cdr3_length: 15; cdr3_aa: CASSLLRTGNQPQHF
j_call: TRBJ1-5; v_call: TRBV27; d_call: TRBD1; cdr3_length: 19; cdr3_aa: CASSAPPQGRFYSNQPQHF
j_call: TRBJ2-7; v_call: TRBV13; d_call: -; cdr3_length: 13; cdr3_aa: CASSSRDTYEQYF
j_call: TRBJ1-2; v_call: TRBV28; d_call: -; cdr3_length: 13; cdr3_aa: CASSAVSPPGYTF
j_call: TRBJ2-1; v_call: TRBV5-6; d_call: -; cdr3_length: 11; cdr3_aa: CASTWSNEQFF
j_call: TRBJ2-1; v_call: TRBV11-2; d_call: -; cdr3_length: 16; cdr3_aa: CASIPTSGAVDNEQFF
j_call: TRBJ1-1; v_call: TRBV27; d_call: -; cdr3_length: 13; cdr3_aa: CASRPSQAPVAFF
j_call: TRBJ2-7; v_call: TRBV29-1; d_call: TRBD1; cdr3_length: 17; cdr3_aa: CSVDGAVSGTGDYEQYF
j_call: TRBJ2-7; v_call: TRBV5-1; d_call: -; cdr3_length: 14; cdr3_aa: CASSSVGGPYEQYF
j_call: TRBJ1-2; v_call: TRBV28; d_call: TRBD1; cdr3_length: 16; cdr3_aa: CASSRTTDRGTYGYTF
j_call: TRBJ1-5; v_call: TRBV28; d_call: -; cdr3_length: 14; cdr3_aa: CASSRTISNQPQHF
j_call: TRBJ2-1; v_call: TRBV19; d_call: TRBD1; cdr3_length: 15; cdr3_aa: CASSVPGGGSNEQFF